These T cell receptor beta chains were read from a single sample in a study of beta chain features in type 1 diabetes. Profiled with immunoSEQ multiplex PCR; TCRdb holds only in-frame clones, not every one. The sample has around 250,000 clones, about 14% seen once; the top ten hold more than 0.02%. Material for sequencing was naive CD4+ T cells from blood. These receptors came from a woman aged 35 to 49 in good health. CDR3s include the opening cysteine and the closing phenylalanine or tryptophan. D genes are given only for firm matches. A clone size is listed for some rows: how often the clone was seen (once, few, many), or a class if it is expanded.

j_gene | v_gene | abundance | d_gene | CDR3nt | CDR3aa
TRBJ1-2 | TRBV7-9 | NA | NA | TGTGCCAGCAGCGTGAACGGGGGCTACACCTTC | CASSVNGGYTF
TRBJ1-2 | TRBV29-1 | few | NA | TGCAGCGTTGTTCGCACAGGCTCGGAAGGCTACACCTTC | CSVVRTGSEGYTF
TRBJ2-7 | TRBV7-2 | NA | TRBD1 | TGTGCCAGCAACTCTGACAGGGTCTCCTACGAGCAGTACTTC | CASNSDRVSYEQYF
TRBJ1-4 | TRBV6-5 | NA | NA | TGTGCCAGCATAAGGGACTTTTCAACTAATGAAAAACTGTTTTTT | CASIRDFSTNEKLFF
TRBJ1-1 | TRBV7-6 | NA | NA | TGTGCCAGCAGCTTGGTGGTGCGTACAATAACAGCAGTGAACACTGAAGCTTTCTTT | CASSLVVRTITAVNTEAFF
TRBJ1-4 | TRBV27 | NA | TRBD1 | TGTGCCAGACAGGGGTCGGATGAAAAACTGTCTTTT | CARQGSDEKLSF
TRBJ2-1 | TRBV4-1 | few | TRBD2 | TGCGCCAGCAGCATTAGCGGGGGACCTAACAATGAGCAGTTCTTC | CASSISGGPNNEQFF
TRBJ2-7 | TRBV4-3 | few | NA | TGCGCCAGCAGGGACAGCCATTCCTACGAGCAGTACTTC | CASRDSHSYEQYF
TRBJ2-7 | TRBV19 | few | TRBD2 | TGTGCCAGTACAGCGGGGGGGCTTAACGAGCAGTACTTC | CASTAGGLNEQYF
TRBJ2-1 | TRBV7-2 | NA | TRBD2 | TGTGCCAGCAGCTTTGGGGGGGGATCCTACAATGAGCAGTTCTTC | CASSFGGGSYNEQFF
TRBJ1-1 | TRBV7-2 | NA | NA | TGTGCCAGCAGCTTAGTGGTAGGGGTAGGCACTGAAGCTTTCTTT | CASSLVVGVGTEAFF
TRBJ2-3 | TRBV23-1 | many | TRBD1 | TGCGCCAGCAGTCATGAGACCGGGACAGGGGAATCCACAGATACGCAGTATTTT | CASSHETGTGESTDTQYF
TRBJ1-5 | TRBV7-2 | few | TRBD1 | TGTGCCAGCAGCTTAGCGCCAGGGGGCGGGCAGCCCCAGCATTTT | CASSLAPGGGQPQHF
TRBJ1-5 | TRBV7-9 | NA | NA | TGTGCCAGCAGCTTATTCGCAGGGGTGCCCGATCAGCCCCAGCATTTT | CASSLFAGVPDQPQHF
TRBJ2-5 | TRBV9 | NA | TRBD2 | TGTGCCAGCAGCGCAGCGGGGGGGCAAGAGACCCAGTACTTC | CASSAAGGQETQYF
TRBJ1-3 | TRBV29-1 | NA | TRBD1 | TGCAGCGTGGAGCCGGGGACAGGGGGAAACACCACATATTTT | CSVEPGTGGNTTYF
TRBJ2-2 | TRBV4-1 | NA | TRBD1 | TGCGCCAGCAGCCTACAGGGGCGAGGTACCGGGGAGCTGTTTTTT | CASSLQGRGTGELFF
TRBJ2-7 | TRBV5-1 | NA | NA | TGCGCCAGCAGCTTGGGGGCCGCCTACGAGCAGTACTTC | CASSLGAAYEQYF
TRBJ1-2 | TRBV11-2 | NA | NA | TGTGCCAGCAGCTTTGCAGGGAACTATGGCTACACCTTC | CASSFAGNYGYTF
TRBJ2-3 | TRBV18 | NA | NA | TGTGCCAGCTCACCCCCTAAGAGGGGGGGAGGCGCAGATACGCAGTATTTT | CASSPPKRGGGADTQYF
TRBJ2-5 | TRBV5-1 | few | TRBD1 | TGCGCCAGCAGCTCCGGACAGGGATTAACCCAGTACTTC | CASSSGQGLTQYF
TRBJ1-1 | TRBV18 | NA | NA | TGTGCCAGCTCACCACCGAACAGTAAAGCTTTCTTT | CASSPPNSKAFF
TRBJ2-5 | TRBV11-2 | NA | NA | TGTGCCAGCAGCTTAGAGCTCTCCCGGTCTGAGACCCAGTACTTC | CASSLELSRSETQYF
TRBJ1-6 | TRBV19 | few | NA | TGTGCCAGTAGTATGCCACAGGGTTTCAATTCACCCCTCCACTTT | CASSMPQGFNSPLHF
TRBJ2-5 | TRBV7-6 | few | TRBD2 | TGTGCCAGCAGCCTAGGGGTTGGCACTAGCGGGGGGGCCTACCAAGAGACCCAGTACTTC | CASSLGVGTSGGAYQETQYF
TRBJ2-7 | TRBV4-3 | NA | TRBD1 | TGCGCCAGCAGCCAAGAAATACCACCGGGACAGGGATACGAGCAGTACTTC | CASSQEIPPGQGYEQYF
TRBJ2-3 | TRBV18 | few | NA | TGTGCCAGCTCAGGACAGCAGATCACAGATACGCAGTATTTT | CASSGQQITDTQYF
TRBJ1-5 | TRBV6-1 | few | NA | TGTGCCAGCAAAGAGGGGGGGGGCAATCAGCCCCAGCATTTT | CASKEGGGNQPQHF
TRBJ2-2 | TRBV6-4 | NA | NA | TGTGCCACCCAGTCCGAGGGGAACACCGGGGAGCTGTTTTTT | CATQSEGNTGELFF
TRBJ2-3 | TRBV5-4 | NA | TRBD2 | TGTGCCAGCAGCTTGAGGCTAGCGGGGGTCACAGATACGCAGTATTTT | CASSLRLAGVTDTQYF
TRBJ2-3 | TRBV2 | NA | TRBD2 | TGTGCCAGCAGTGAAGCAAGCGGGGGGCTCGCAGATACGCAGTATTTT | CASSEASGGLADTQYF
TRBJ2-2 | TRBV2 | NA | NA | TGTGCCAGCAGTGGTCAGACAGCTAACACCGGGGAGCTGTTTTTT | CASSGQTANTGELFF
TRBJ1-1 | TRBV6-4 | few | TRBD1 | TGTGCCAGCAGCCCGGACAGGGGGGGAGCTGAAGCTTTCTTT | CASSPDRGGAEAFF
TRBJ1-6 | TRBV4-3 | few | TRBD1 | TGCGCCAGCAGCCAACCCCCTCCGGGACAGGGGAGTTCACCCCTCCACTTT | CASSQPPPGQGSSPLHF
TRBJ1-2 | TRBV6-5 | NA | NA | TGTGCCAGCAGTTACCAGGTCCAAGCTAACTATGGCTACACCTTC | CASSYQVQANYGYTF
TRBJ1-1 | TRBV10-2 | few | TRBD1 | TGCGCCAGCAGTCATCAAAACACAGGGGTCACTGAAGCTTTCTTT | CASSHQNTGVTEAFF
TRBJ1-6 | TRBV28 | NA | NA | TGTGCCAGCAGTTCTACAGGGCCCTCCTATAATTCACCCCTCCACTTT | CASSSTGPSYNSPLHF
TRBJ2-3 | TRBV9 | few | TRBD1 | TGTGCCAGCAGCGTAGCGGGTGACAGGGGTCCAGATACGCAGTATTTT | CASSVAGDRGPDTQYF
TRBJ1-2 | TRBV7-2 | NA | NA | TGTGCCAGCAGCTTACAGGGCGCGTATGGCTACACCTTC | CASSLQGAYGYTF
TRBJ2-7 | TRBV5-1 | few | NA | TGCGCCAGCAGCTTGGACGCCTACGGCGAGCAGTACTTC | CASSLDAYGEQYF
TRBJ2-1 | TRBV5-1 | few | NA | TGCGCCAGCAGCTTAGGAGGGATCAATGAGCAGTTCTTC | CASSLGGINEQFF
TRBJ2-3 | TRBV6-5 | NA | NA | TGTGCCAGCAGTTCCCATAGCGGCCTTCCCACAGATACGCAGTATTTT | CASSSHSGLPTDTQYF
TRBJ1-2 | TRBV2 | NA | TRBD1 | TGTGCCAGCAGTGGACAGGGCGATGGTGGCTACACCTTC | CASSGQGDGGYTF
TRBJ1-1 | TRBV13 | NA | NA | TGTGCCAGCAGCTTACTAGGCAGGGTGAACACTGAAGCTTTCTTT | CASSLLGRVNTEAFF
TRBJ1-2 | TRBV7-6 | NA | NA | TGTGCCAGCAGCTCCTACAGAAAACAAACCAACTATGGCTACACCTTC | CASSSYRKQTNYGYTF
TRBJ1-1 | TRBV29-1 | many | NA | TGCAGCGTTGTTTCTGACACTGAAGCTTTCTTT | CSVVSDTEAFF
TRBJ2-3 | TRBV9 | few | TRBD2 | TGTGCCAGCAGCGTAGGGGGTAGAGAGCGGGGGGTTGCAGATACGCAGTATTTT | CASSVGGRERGVADTQYF
TRBJ2-4 | TRBV6-5 | few | NA | TGTGCCAGCAGTTACTCGAGTATTGCCAAAAACATTCAGTACTTC | CASSYSSIAKNIQYF
TRBJ2-5 | TRBV5-4 | few | TRBD1 | TGTGCCAGCAGCTTGACAGGGGAAGAGACCCAGTACTTC | CASSLTGEETQYF
TRBJ1-5 | TRBV18 | NA | NA | TGTGCCAGCTCACCACCGTCAGGTAGCAATCAGCCCCAGCATTTT | CASSPPSGSNQPQHF
TRBJ2-5 | TRBV4-1 | NA | TRBD2 | TGCGCCAGCAGCCAACTAGCGGGGGTGGGAGAGACCCAGTACTTC | CASSQLAGVGETQYF
TRBJ1-1 | TRBV6-5 | NA | NA | TGTGCCAGCAGTGCTTCAGGGGCGAGGAACACTGAAGCTTTCTTT | CASSASGARNTEAFF